Listed below are T cell receptor beta chains from one sample, sequenced in a study of T cells in Graves' hyperthyroidism and ophthalmopathy. TCRdb independently ran MiXCR on the multiplex PCR reads; one entry per CDR3 protein. The sample shows under 350,000 distinct CDR3 sequences, 21% of them seen only once. The specimen sequenced was blood. These TCRs come from a woman aged 45-60 years with Graves' hyperthyroidism. CDR3s include the opening cysteine and the closing phenylalanine or tryptophan. The order of the fields is V gene, J gene, clone size, D gene, CDR3 DNA, CDR3 protein. A D gene is named only where the DNA matches it firmly. The size of a clone is reported for some rows only, either as once, few or many, or as a class for expanded clones.

>TRBV18|TRBJ2-4|many|TRBD1
TGTGCCAGCTCACCACTAGGACAGGGGGCGGCCAAAAACATTCAGTACTTC
CASSPLGQGAAKNIQYF
>TRBV11-2|TRBJ1-2|many|TRBD1
TGTGCCAGCAGCCCGGACAGGGATCATGGCTACACCTTC
CASSPDRDHGYTF
>TRBV28|TRBJ2-1|many|.
TGTGCCAGCAGTTTAGAAGGCGGGGCAACCTACAATGAGCAGTTCTTC
CASSLEGGATYNEQFF
>TRBV30|TRBJ1-1|many|.
TGTGCCTGGAGCCAGGACACTGAAGCTTTCTTT
CAWSQDTEAFF
>TRBV24-1|TRBJ2-5|.|.
TGTGCCACCAGTCTCAGGAACCAAGAGACCCAGTACTTC
CATSLRNQETQYF
>TRBV7-2|TRBJ1-2|many|.
TGTGCCAGCAGCCTCCAACGGGGAGGAGGGAACGGCTACACCTTC
CASSLQRGGGNGYTF
>TRBV28|TRBJ2-3|.|TRBD1
TGTGCCAGCACCTCACCTTCAGGACAGGGCACAGATACGCAGTATTTT
CASTSPSGQGTDTQYF
>TRBV7-7|TRBJ2-2|few|.
TGTGCTAGCAGCTTATCTCCGCCTACTTCGAACACCGGGGAGCTGTTTTTT
CASSLSPPTSNTGELFF
>TRBV20-1|TRBJ2-7|many|TRBD1
TGCAGTGCTAGAGGCCCGGACAGGGACTACGAGCAGTACTTC
CSARGPDRDYEQYF
>TRBV28|TRBJ1-5|many|TRBD1
TGTGCCAGCAGATCGGCGGGACAGGGAAACAATCAGCCCCAGCATTTT
CASRSAGQGNNQPQHF
>TRBV11-2|TRBJ2-7|many|TRBD1
TGTGCCAGCAGCCGCCTAACAGGGGGCCCGACCTACGAGCAGTACTTC
CASSRLTGGPTYEQYF
>TRBV20-1|TRBJ1-5|.|TRBD1
TGCAGTGCTAGACCCGAGAGGGGGCTAAGCAATCAGCCCCAGCATTTT
CSARPERGLSNQPQHF
>TRBV25-1|TRBJ1-5|.|.
TGTGCCAGCCCTATCTCGGTCGCACCTCACTATCAGCCCCAGCATTTT
CASPISVAPHYQPQHF
>TRBV3-1|TRBJ1-1|many|.
TGTGCCAGCAGCCAAGCTCCGGGGGGCACTGAAGCTTTCTTT
CASSQAPGGTEAFF
>TRBV6-2/TRBV6-3|TRBJ2-2|many|.
TGTGCCAGCAGTTACAGTTTGGCGAACACCGGGGAGCTGTTTTTT
CASSYSLANTGELFF
>TRBV20-1|TRBJ1-4|many|.
TGCAGTGCTAGGACGAACGGGCGTGAAAAACTGTTTTTT
CSARTNGREKLFF
>TRBV15|TRBJ2-1|many|.
TGTGCCACCGTCGGGTGGGGAATAGGGGCAGACAATGAGCAGTTCTTC
CATVGWGIGADNEQFF
>TRBV7-2|TRBJ2-3|.|TRBD2
TGTGCCAGCAGCCCGGGACTAGCGGGAGGGGGAGATACGCAGTATTTT
CASSPGLAGGGDTQYF
>TRBV29-1|TRBJ2-3|many|.
TGCAGCGCCCGGTCCAGGGGACTCACAGATACGCAGTATTTT
CSARSRGLTDTQYF
>TRBV20-1|TRBJ2-3|.|.
TGCAGTGCTAGAGAACCCGGGACAGATACGCAGTATTTT
CSAREPGTDTQYF
>TRBV20-1|TRBJ2-1|many|TRBD2
TGCAGTGCTAAAAAGGTCCGGGAGGGCGATAGGAATGAGCAGTTCTTC
CSAKKVREGDRNEQFF
>TRBV3-1|TRBJ1-1|once|.
TGTGCCAGCAGCCAAGTACCGGATCGTACGTCTGAAGCTTTCTTT
CASSQVPDRTSEAFF
>TRBV6-2/TRBV6-3|TRBJ2-5|.|TRBD2
TGTGCCAGCAGTTCTAGGACTAGCGGGGGCGAGACCCAGTACTTC
CASSSRTSGGETQYF
>TRBV3-1|TRBJ2-3|.|.
TGTGCCAGCAGCCAAGGAGAATGGGATACGCAGTATTTT
CASSQGEWDTQYF